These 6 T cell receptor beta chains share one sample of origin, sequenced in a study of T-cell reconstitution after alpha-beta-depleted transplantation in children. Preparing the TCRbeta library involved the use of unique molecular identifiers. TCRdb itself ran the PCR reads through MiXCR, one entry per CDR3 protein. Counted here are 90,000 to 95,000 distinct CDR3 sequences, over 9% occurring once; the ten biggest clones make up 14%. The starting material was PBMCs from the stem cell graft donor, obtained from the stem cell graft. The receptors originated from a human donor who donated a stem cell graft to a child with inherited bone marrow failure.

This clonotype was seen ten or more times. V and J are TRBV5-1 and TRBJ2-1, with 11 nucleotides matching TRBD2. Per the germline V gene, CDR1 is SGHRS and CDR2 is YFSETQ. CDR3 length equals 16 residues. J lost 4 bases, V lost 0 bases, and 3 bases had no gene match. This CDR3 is CASSLGLAGTYNEQFF. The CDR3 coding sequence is TGCGCCAGCAGCTTGGGACTAGCGGGAACATACAATGAGCAGTTCTTC.

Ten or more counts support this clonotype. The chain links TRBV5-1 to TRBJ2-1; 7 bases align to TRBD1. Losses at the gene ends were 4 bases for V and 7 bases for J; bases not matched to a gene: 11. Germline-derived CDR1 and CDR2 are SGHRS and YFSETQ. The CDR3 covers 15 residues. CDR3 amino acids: CASSTRGRSGNEQFF. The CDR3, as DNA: TGCGCCAGCAGCACTAGGGGGCGATCGGGGAATGAGCAGTTCTTC.

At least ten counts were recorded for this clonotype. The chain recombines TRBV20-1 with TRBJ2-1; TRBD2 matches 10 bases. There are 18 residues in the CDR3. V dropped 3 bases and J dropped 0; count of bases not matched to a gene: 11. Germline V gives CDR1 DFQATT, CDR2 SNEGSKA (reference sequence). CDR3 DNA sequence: TGCAGTGCTAGTCAAATAGCGGGAGGTCGAAGCTCCTACAATGAGCAGTTCTTC. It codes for CSASQIAGGRSSYNEQFF.

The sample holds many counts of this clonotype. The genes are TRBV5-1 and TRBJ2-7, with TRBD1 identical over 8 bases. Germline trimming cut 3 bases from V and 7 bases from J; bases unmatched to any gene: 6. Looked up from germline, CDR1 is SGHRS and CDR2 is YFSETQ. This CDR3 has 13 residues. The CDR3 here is CASSSGGGEEQYF. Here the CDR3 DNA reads TGCGCCAGCAGCTCAGGGGGCGGTGAAGAGCAGTACTTC. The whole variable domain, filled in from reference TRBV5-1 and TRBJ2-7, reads KAGVTQTPRYLIKTRGQQVTLSCSPISGHRSVSWYQQTPGQGLQFLFEYFSETQRNKGNFPGRFSGRQFSNSRSEMNVSTLELGDSALYLCASSSGGGEEQYFGPGTRLTVT.

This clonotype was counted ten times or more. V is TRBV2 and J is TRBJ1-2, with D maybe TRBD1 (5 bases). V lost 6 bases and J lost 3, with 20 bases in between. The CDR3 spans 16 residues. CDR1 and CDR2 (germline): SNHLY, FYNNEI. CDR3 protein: CASRASGTRSHYGYTF. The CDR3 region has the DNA TGTGCCAGCAGAGCCTCCGGGACGAGAAGCCACTATGGCTACACCTTC.

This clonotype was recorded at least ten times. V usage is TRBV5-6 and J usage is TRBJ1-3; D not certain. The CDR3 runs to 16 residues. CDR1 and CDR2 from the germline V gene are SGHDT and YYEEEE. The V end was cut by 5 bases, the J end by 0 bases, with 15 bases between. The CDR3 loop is CASSHTRLRSGNTIYF. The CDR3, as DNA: TGTGCCAGCAGTCATACTCGGCTCCGCTCTGGAAACACCATATATTTT. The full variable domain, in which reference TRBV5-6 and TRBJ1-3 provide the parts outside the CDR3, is DAGVTQSPTHLIKTRGQQVTLRCSPKSGHDTVSWYQQALGQGPQFIFQYYEEEERQRGNFPDRFSGHQFPNYSSELNVNALLLGDSALYLCASSHTRLRSGNTIYFGEGSWLTVV.